Many counts were recorded for the clone carrying this T cell receptor (beta chain). Its antigen is as yet unknown. The read terminates 3 residues before the CDR3 end, so the remaining end is supplied by the germline J gene. The entry originates in a study of T cell clonality in common variable immunodeficiency. General study points: CVID patient heterogeneity limited repertoire-clinical complication correlations.

Germline CDR1 reads SNHLY; CDR2 reads FYNNEI. The CDR3 is 15 residues long. J lost 6 bases, V lost 7 bases, and 9 bases had no gene match. CVID and control samples used equivalent genomic DNA input. Libraries were prepared by immunoSEQ multiplex PCR; TCRdb keeps only in-frame clonotypes and omits some of them. The sample holds some 43,000 clones, and no clone turns up only once. Sequencing used peripheral blood mononuclear cells. The clonotype originates from a person aged 18 to 75 in good health. The V gene is TRBV2, the J gene TRBJ2-2, with 9 bases aligning to TRBD2. This chain's CDR3 is CASTPGLAFSGELFF. The CDR3 DNA, read in part, is TGTGCCAGCACCCCGGGACTAGCTTTTTCCGGGGAG.